The 5 T cell receptor beta chains reported below all come from one sample, sequenced in a study of shared clonotypes between healthy human individuals. Sequencing used immunoSEQ multiplex PCR; TCRdb keeps in-frame clones, though not all of them. Seen here are over 1.5 million clones, 95% to 99% observed once, and the top ten hold around 0.47%. The sequenced sample was naive CD4+ T cells sorted from blood. Documented subset: CD45RA+ positively selected. These receptors all stem from a man in his thirties or forties in good health.

The J gene is TRBJ2-5, the V gene TRBV19; 8 positions agree with TRBD1. V lost 10 bases, J lost 2 bases, and 6 bases stayed unmatched. Germline V lookup: CDR1 LNHDA, CDR2 SQIVND (reference sequence). This CDR3 has 13 amino acids. The CDR3 DNA is TGTGCCACCGGACAGGGTCAACAAGAGACCCAGTACTTC. It codes for CATGQGQQETQYF.

This clone was counted a single time. The V and J genes are TRBV30 and TRBJ1-5; TRBD1 matches 8 bases. The CDR3 spans 16 residues. V gave up 0 bases and J gave up 3 bases; unmatched junction bases: 7. From germline, CDR1 is GTSNPN and CDR2 SVGIG (reference sequence). CDR3 loop: CAWSVRTTGDNQPQHF. In DNA form, the CDR3 reads TGTGCCTGGAGTGTAAGGACGACAGGGGACAATCAGCCCCAGCATTTT.

V and J are TRBV28 and TRBJ2-7; D uncertain. From germline, CDR1 is MDHEN and CDR2 SYDVKM. With 6 bases removed from V and 5 bases from J, the gap between germline ends came to 17 bases. This CDR3 region has 14 residues. The CDR3 DNA reads as TGTGCCAGCAGGGTGGACCGTGGGTGGGACGAGCAGTACTTC. This translates into CASRVDRGWDEQYF. Based on the CDR3 plus reference TRBV28 and TRBJ2-7, the full variable domain is DVKVTQSSRYLVKRTGEKVFLECVQDMDHENMFWYRQDPGLGLRLIYFSYDVKMKEKGDIPEGYSVSREKKERFSLILESASTNQTSMYLCASRVDRGWDEQYFGPGTRLTVT.

This chain uses TRBV4-1 with TRBJ1-2; D possibly corresponds to TRBD1 (5 bases). The CDR3 length is 18 residues. Germline V gene sequence: CDR1 MGHRA, CDR2 YSYEKL. Trimming took off 0 bases at V and 6 bases at J, with 23 bases between the two ends. CDR3 DNA sequence: TGCGCCAGCAGCCAAGAAATCTCCAGGGTATTAAGGGACCATGGCTACACCTTC. Translation: CASSQEISRVLRDHGYTF.

The V call is TRBV5-6, the J call TRBJ2-1; 9 bases map to TRBD2. The V segment lost 0 bases and the J segment 2 bases; nucleotides outside the gene matches: 3. The CDR3 has 16 amino acids. Germline assignment: CDR1 SGHDT and CDR2 YYEEEE. CDR3 amino acids: CASSLGLAAAYNEQFF. CDR3 bases: TGTGCCAGCAGCTTGGGACTAGCGGCGGCCTACAATGAGCAGTTCTTC.